The T cell receptor beta chain described here comes from a study of control samples from healthy donors and cancer patients. The V and J ends lost 8 bases and 6 bases, in that order; junction bases with no gene match: 12. The V gene's germline CDR1 is LGHDT and CDR2 YNNKEL (reference sequence). The CDR3 sequence is 15 residues long. Clones were sequenced by immunoSEQ multiplex PCR, and TCRdb holds only the in-frame ones, with some missing. The sample lists some 100,000 clones; roughly 89% were seen once. Sequencing used blood. This receptor was taken from a man aged 25-45 years in good health. The V call is TRBV3-1 (or the pseudogene TRBV3-2), the J call TRBJ2-5, with 10 bases identical to TRBD1. CDR3 sequence (DNA): TGTGCCAGCCAGGCCGAGACAGGGGGCTGGAAGACCCAGTACTTC. Amino acids: CASQAETGGWKTQYF.